Below, 11 T cell receptor beta chains from the same sample are listed, as sequenced in a study of T cell changes during pregnancy in multiple sclerosis. This table comes from immunoSEQ multiplex PCR, and its TCRdb copy is limited to in-frame clones, with some not included. In the table there are approximately 40,000 clones, around 90% of which are singletons. Source: CD4+ T cells from peripheral blood mononuclear cells, taken in the second trimester of pregnancy. The receptors were sampled from a female donor with multiple sclerosis, enrolled in a pregnancy study.

The chain joins TRBV14 to TRBJ2-2; 9 positions agree with TRBD1. Germline CDR1 SGHDN, CDR2 FVKESK. The CDR3 spans 18 residues. Trimming cost V 4 bases and J 5 bases; bases outside gene matches: 14. In nucleotides, the CDR3 is TGTGCCAGCAGCCCCATCGGGACAGGGATAACGCGAACCGGGGAGCTGTTTTTT. The encoded protein is CASSPIGTGITRTGELFF. Full variable domain (missing parts from reference TRBV14 and TRBJ2-2): EAGVTQFPSHSVIEKGQTVTLRCDPISGHDNLYWYRRVMGKEIKFLLHFVKESKQDESGMPNNRFLAERTGGTYSTLKVQPAELEDSGVYFCASSPIGTGITRTGELFFGEGSRLTVL.

V usage is TRBV5-6 and J usage is TRBJ1-1; D possibly corresponds to TRBD1 (5 bases). Germline assignment: CDR1 SGHDT and CDR2 YYEEEE. Deletions cut 3 bases from V and 1 base from J, with 13 bases between. The CDR3 extends over 15 amino acids. The CDR3 nucleotides are TGTGCCAGCAGCTCATCCAGGGTCGGGAACACTGAAGCTTTCTTT. It codes for CASSSSRVGNTEAFF.

CDR3 loop: CASSFQGTNTIYF. As DNA, the CDR3 is TGTGCCAGTAGTTTCCAGGGGACAAACACCATATATTTT. This chain links TRBV19 with TRBJ1-3; D may be TRBD1 (6 bases). CDR1 is LNHDA and CDR2 is SQIVND in the germline V gene (reference sequence). V lost 5 bases and J 6 bases, leaving 11 bases between the germline ends. CDR3 length equals 13 residues.

The chain couples TRBV27 to TRBJ1-1; TRBD1 might be the D (6 bases). Germline V gene sequence: CDR1 MNHEY, CDR2 SMNVEV (reference sequence). The CDR3 loop spans 15 amino acids. Trimming removed 3 bases at V and 1 base at J, with 12 bases between. CDR3 DNA: TGTGCCAGCAGTTTGCGGCAGGGGAAGAACACTGAAGCTTTCTTT. This sequence encodes CASSLRQGKNTEAFF.

The rearrangement links TRBV30 to TRBJ2-1; D is unresolved. The germline V gene has CDR1 GTSNPN and CDR2 SVGIG (reference sequence). V gave up 4 bases and J gave up 2 bases, with 9 bases separating them. The CDR3 loop spans 13 amino acids. The CDR3 here is CAWMELPYNEQFF. The CDR3, as DNA: TGTGCCTGGATGGAGTTGCCCTACAATGAGCAGTTCTTC.

This clone was seen only once. The gene calls are TRBV9 and TRBJ2-5; 9 bases map to TRBD2. From germline, CDR1 is SGDLS and CDR2 YYNGEE. With V trimmed by 2 bases and J by 5 bases, 7 bases remained unmatched. This CDR3 contains 15 residues. The CDR3 DNA reads TGTGCCAGCAGCGTTGTTGCGGGAGGGGGGGAGACCCAGTACTTC. It codes for CASSVVAGGGETQYF.

V usage is TRBV19 and J usage is TRBJ2-1, with TRBD2 identical over 10 bases. The germline V gene has CDR1 LNHDA and CDR2 SQIVND (reference sequence). The CDR3 contains 15 residues. V lost 7 bases to trimming and J lost 7 bases; unmatched junction nucleotides: 10. The CDR3 region has the DNA TGTGCCAGTAATGAGCGGGAGGGCCGGACGAATGAGCAGTTCTTC. This codes for CASNEREGRTNEQFF. The full variable domain, with the rest looked up from reference TRBV19 and TRBJ2-1, is DGGITQSPKYLFRKEGQNVTLSCEQNLNHDAMYWYRQDPGQGLRLIYYSQIVNDFQKGDIAEGYSVSREKKESFPLTVTSAQKNPTAFYLCASNEREGRTNEQFFGPGTRLTVL.

This clone was seen a few times. CDR3 region: CASSLRPGTVNTEAFF. The CDR3 region has the DNA TGTGCCAGCAGTCTCCGTCCCGGGACAGTGAACACTGAAGCTTTCTTT. The V call is TRBV2, the J call TRBJ1-1; TRBD1 aligns across 7 bases. This CDR3 region has 16 residues. V lost 5 bases, J lost 0 bases, and 9 bases stayed unmatched. CDR1 is SNHLY, CDR2 FYNNEI, per germline.

The J gene is TRBJ2-4, the V gene TRBV18, with a possible D match to TRBD2 (6 bases). The CDR3 is 17 residues long. Germline V gives CDR1 KGHSH, CDR2 LQKENI. With 0 bases removed from V and 4 bases from J, the gap between germline ends came to 16 bases. CDR3 sequence: CASSPPKTGVGKNIQYF. CDR3 nucleotide sequence: TGTGCCAGCTCACCACCCAAGACGGGGGTGGGGAAAAACATTCAGTACTTC.

This chain joins TRBV5-1 and TRBJ2-1; TRBD1 might be the D (6 bases). Trimming took 4 bases from V and 4 from J, leaving 12 bases between them. The germline V gene has CDR1 SGHRS and CDR2 YFSETQ. The CDR3 covers 14 residues. The CDR3 DNA follows: TGCGCCAGCAGCCCGGGGACAATTTACAATGAGCAGTTCTTC. The encoded protein is CASSPGTIYNEQFF.

This clone has only one observation. The genes are TRBV11-3 and TRBJ2-1, with TRBD1 matching 9 bases. After removal of 2 bases from V and 3 bases from J, the junction contained 2 bases not matched to a gene. The CDR3 has 15 amino acids. Germline V gene sequence: CDR1 SGHNT, CDR2 YENEEA. CDR3 nucleotides: TGTGCCAGCAGCTTAAGGACAGGGGTCTACAATGAGCAGTTCTTC. Amino acid sequence: CASSLRTGVYNEQFF.